There are a few counts of the clone carrying this T cell receptor (beta chain). Its cognate antigen is unknown. The data were taken from a study of naive and memory T cell subsets. V lost 0 bases to trimming and J lost 6 bases, with 13 bases between them. This CDR3 is 14 amino acids long. CDR1 and CDR2 (germline): SGHNT, YYREEE (reference sequence). Whole-study findings and limits: From naive to CM, EM and EMRA, diversity decreased and Gini increased.

An equimolar mix of two oligonucleotides served as the beta constant-region primer for TRBC1 and TRBC2. Nested alpha and beta constant-region primers with the SP2 primer drove four PCR rounds on ligated cDNA. TCRdb passed the UMI-ligation and nested PCR reads through MiXCR, listing each CDR3 protein once. The sample includes 25,000 to 30,000 distinct CDR3 sequences, approximately 12% of them seen just once. Material for sequencing was effector memory CD4+ T cells from blood. Subset given: effector memory, CD45RA- CD27-. The J gene is TRBJ2-7, the V gene TRBV5-4, with D possibly TRBD2 on 5 matching bases. The receptor's source is a human donor in good health. CDR3 bases: TGTGCCAGCAGCTTGGGGACTGCAAGTCCCGAGCAGTACTTC. Translated: CASSLGTASPEQYF.